This TCR beta chain was recorded in a study of cytomegalovirus exposure and HLA in healthy donors. The study's findings and limits: The likely explanation for a cluster of highly shared sequence variants was sequencing artifact. The investigators catalogued 180 or so TCR beta chains as cytomegalovirus-associated. The authors later found TCR association rates varying by HLA locus, with DRB1 most and HLA-C fewest.

Turning to this clone: As yet, its antigen is unknown.

V was trimmed by 4 bases and J by 5 bases, leaving 17 bases between them. The CDR3 extends over 15 amino acids. Germline CDR1 and CDR2: SGHTA and FQGNSA. Researchers ran the PCR with 60 Vbeta and 13 Jbeta primers. Produced via immunoSEQ multiplex PCR; TCRdb's table is partial and in-frame only. The sample includes tens of thousands of clones, around 84% of them seen just once. The material sequenced was PBMCs. This chain connects TRBV7-2 to TRBJ1-1; D gene unclear. The TCR comes from a woman in her thirties or forties in good health and CMV-seronegative. The chain's CDR3 is CASSSLGGGKTEAFF. CDR3 sequence (DNA): TGTGCCAGCAGCTCACTTGGAGGAGGGAAGACTGAAGCTTTCTTT.